Listed below are T cell receptor beta chains from one sample, sequenced in a study of blood T cell repertoires in COVID-19. TCRdb keeps only in-frame clones here, not all; method: immunoSEQ multiplex PCR. The sample consists of 140,000 to 150,000 clones, roughly 88% of them appearing once. Sample: peripheral blood. These receptors came from a woman aged 45-65 years with acute or convalescent COVID-19. Both conserved end residues are part of each CDR3. Fields, in order: J gene, D gene, V gene, clone size, CDR3 length, CDR3 DNA, CDR3 protein. D genes are given only for firm matches. Clone size is shown for a subset of rows, as once, few, many or a class of expanded clone.

J gene: TRBJ1-1; D gene: .; V gene: TRBV27; clone size: .; CDR3 length: 15; CDR3 DNA: TGTGCCAGCAGTCTATCCGGGACACATAACACTGAAGCTTTCTTT; CDR3 protein: CASSLSGTHNTEAFF
J gene: TRBJ2-3; D gene: .; V gene: TRBV5-4; clone size: .; CDR3 length: 16; CDR3 DNA: TGTGCCAGCAGCTGGGCCGTAGGGGGGGCCGGAGATACGCAGTATTTT; CDR3 protein: CASSWAVGGAGDTQYF
J gene: TRBJ2-7; D gene: TRBD1; V gene: TRBV19; clone size: .; CDR3 length: 16; CDR3 DNA: TGTGCCAGTAGTCTCTCCGGGACAGGGAGGGCATACGAGCAGTACTTC; CDR3 protein: CASSLSGTGRAYEQYF
J gene: TRBJ2-1; D gene: .; V gene: TRBV4-1; clone size: .; CDR3 length: 13; CDR3 DNA: TGCGCCAGCAGCCAAGATTCGGGAGATGAGCAGTTCTTC; CDR3 protein: CASSQDSGDEQFF
J gene: TRBJ1-6; D gene: TRBD1; V gene: TRBV6-5; clone size: .; CDR3 length: 14; CDR3 DNA: TGTGCCAGCAGGGCGACAGGGTTGGGATCACCCCTCCACTTT; CDR3 protein: CASRATGLGSPLHF
J gene: TRBJ2-5; D gene: TRBD1; V gene: TRBV3-1/TRBV3-2; clone size: .; CDR3 length: 16; CDR3 DNA: TGTGCCAGCAGCCAAGTCGCGGGACAGGGGAGAGAGACCCAGTACTTC; CDR3 protein: CASSQVAGQGRETQYF
J gene: TRBJ1-1; D gene: .; V gene: TRBV6-5; clone size: .; CDR3 length: 12; CDR3 DNA: TGTGCCAGCAGTTATGGGGGGACTGAAGCTTTCTTT; CDR3 protein: CASSYGGTEAFF
J gene: TRBJ2-2; D gene: .; V gene: TRBV28; clone size: .; CDR3 length: 12; CDR3 DNA: TGTGCCAGCAGTTTCGGGTCCCGGGAGCTGTTTTTT; CDR3 protein: CASSFGSRELFF
J gene: TRBJ1-2; D gene: TRBD1; V gene: TRBV9; clone size: .; CDR3 length: 15; CDR3 DNA: TGTGCCAGCAGCGTATGGGACAGTGAGAACTATGGCTACACCTTC; CDR3 protein: CASSVWDSENYGYTF
J gene: TRBJ2-6; D gene: .; V gene: TRBV19; clone size: .; CDR3 length: 17; CDR3 DNA: TGTGCCAGTATCCAGTACGCTCCCAGCTCTGGGGCCAACGTCCTGACTTTC; CDR3 protein: CASIQYAPSSGANVLTF
J gene: TRBJ2-1; D gene: .; V gene: TRBV3-1/TRBV3-2; clone size: .; CDR3 length: 16; CDR3 DNA: TGTGCCAGCAGCTCGAACCGGGACACACTTAACAATGAGCAGTTCTTC; CDR3 protein: CASSSNRDTLNNEQFF
J gene: TRBJ2-1; D gene: .; V gene: TRBV27; clone size: .; CDR3 length: 17; CDR3 DNA: TGTGCCAGCAGTTTTATGGGCGGGGTTAGCTCCTACAATGAGCAGTTCTTC; CDR3 protein: CASSFMGGVSSYNEQFF
J gene: TRBJ1-3; D gene: .; V gene: TRBV6-5; clone size: .; CDR3 length: 14; CDR3 DNA: TGTGCCAGCAGTTACGCGGTATCCGGAAACACCATATATTTT; CDR3 protein: CASSYAVSGNTIYF
J gene: TRBJ2-1; D gene: TRBD2; V gene: TRBV7-2; clone size: .; CDR3 length: 18; CDR3 DNA: TGTGCCAGCAGCTTATCGGGGGGAGGGTCATCCTACTACAATGAGCAGTTCTTC; CDR3 protein: CASSLSGGGSSYYNEQFF
J gene: TRBJ1-1; D gene: .; V gene: TRBV4-1; clone size: .; CDR3 length: 15; CDR3 DNA: TGCGCCAGCAGCGTACAACAGGGAGAGAACACTGAAGCTTTCTTT; CDR3 protein: CASSVQQGENTEAFF
J gene: TRBJ1-2; D gene: TRBD1; V gene: TRBV10-3; clone size: once; CDR3 length: 15; CDR3 DNA: TGTGCCATCAGCCCCCGTGACAGGGGGCCTTTTGGCTACACCTTC; CDR3 protein: CAISPRDRGPFGYTF
J gene: TRBJ2-7; D gene: TRBD2; V gene: TRBV19; clone size: few; CDR3 length: 15; CDR3 DNA: TGTGCCAGTACAGGCCGGAGCGGGAGGGCCTACGAGCAGTACTTC; CDR3 protein: CASTGRSGRAYEQYF
J gene: TRBJ2-1; D gene: .; V gene: TRBV3-1/TRBV3-2; clone size: .; CDR3 length: 14; CDR3 DNA: TGTGCCAGCAGCCAAGTATTAGCAAACGATGAGCAGTTCTTC; CDR3 protein: CASSQVLANDEQFF
J gene: TRBJ1-2; D gene: .; V gene: TRBV5-6; clone size: .; CDR3 length: 13; CDR3 DNA: TGTGCCAGCAGTGTTGACAGTAACTATGGCTACACCTTC; CDR3 protein: CASSVDSNYGYTF
J gene: TRBJ1-4; D gene: .; V gene: TRBV11-3; clone size: .; CDR3 length: 14; CDR3 DNA: TGTGCCAGACCAGGGAACCCAACTAATGAAAAACTGTTTTTT; CDR3 protein: CARPGNPTNEKLFF
J gene: TRBJ2-7; D gene: .; V gene: TRBV6-2/TRBV6-3; clone size: once; CDR3 length: 15; CDR3 DNA: TGTGCCAGCAGTTACCCCAGGGGGGTATTGGGCGAGCAGTACTTC; CDR3 protein: CASSYPRGVLGEQYF
J gene: TRBJ1-2; D gene: TRBD1; V gene: TRBV24-1; clone size: .; CDR3 length: 15; CDR3 DNA: TGTGCCACCAGTCAAACTGCAGGGACAGTCTATGGCTACACCTTC; CDR3 protein: CATSQTAGTVYGYTF
J gene: TRBJ1-2; D gene: .; V gene: TRBV28; clone size: .; CDR3 length: 16; CDR3 DNA: TGTGCCAGCAGGCCTCCCCGTGGAGGCGGACTCTATGGCTACACCTTC; CDR3 protein: CASRPPRGGGLYGYTF
J gene: TRBJ1-1; D gene: .; V gene: TRBV9; clone size: .; CDR3 length: 16; CDR3 DNA: TGTGCCAGCAGCGTAGCCGATCAGGGCGGTAGCACTGAAGCTTTCTTT; CDR3 protein: CASSVADQGGSTEAFF
J gene: TRBJ2-5; D gene: .; V gene: TRBV6-5; clone size: .; CDR3 length: 15; CDR3 DNA: TGTGCCAGCACAACCCAAGGACTGTACCAAGAGACCCAGTACTTC; CDR3 protein: CASTTQGLYQETQYF
J gene: TRBJ2-2; D gene: .; V gene: TRBV2; clone size: .; CDR3 length: 17; CDR3 DNA: TGTGCCAGCAGCAATGCCGGGACAATCGTAAACACCGGGGAGCTGTTTTTT; CDR3 protein: CASSNAGTIVNTGELFF
J gene: TRBJ1-1; D gene: .; V gene: TRBV18; clone size: .; CDR3 length: 13; CDR3 DNA: TGTGCCAGCTCACCTCAGGCGAACACTGAAGCTTTCTTT; CDR3 protein: CASSPQANTEAFF
J gene: TRBJ1-6; D gene: .; V gene: TRBV2; clone size: .; CDR3 length: 15; CDR3 DNA: TGTGCCAGCAGTGACCGGGTTCCCTATAATTCACCCCTCCACTTT; CDR3 protein: CASSDRVPYNSPLHF
J gene: TRBJ2-2; D gene: TRBD2; V gene: TRBV19; clone size: .; CDR3 length: 16; CDR3 DNA: TGTGCCAGTAGTCCCTGGGTAGCGGGGGGCACCGGGGAGCTGTTTTTT; CDR3 protein: CASSPWVAGGTGELFF
J gene: TRBJ1-1; D gene: .; V gene: TRBV16; clone size: .; CDR3 length: 16; CDR3 DNA: TGTGCCAGCAGCCAGCCCCTCCCAGGCCGAGCCACTGAAGCTTTCTTT; CDR3 protein: CASSQPLPGRATEAFF